This passage covers 28 T cell receptor beta chains from one sample sequenced in a study of cytotoxic CD8 clonotypes in ibrutinib-treated CLL. Method: immunoSEQ multiplex PCR; TCRdb's copy keeps in-frame clones and lacks some. The table includes about 32,000 clones, about two thirds detected once. Sequences were derived from PBMCs, sampled at disease progression, from a patient treated with ibrutinib. These receptors were taken from a human donor with chronic lymphocytic leukemia.

The chain recombines TRBV5-6 with TRBJ1-5; weak D call: TRBD1 (5 bases). V was pared by 0 bases and J by 0 bases, with 13 bases between. The V gene's germline CDR1 is SGHDT and CDR2 YYEEEE. The CDR3 covers 17 residues. The CDR3 DNA sequence: TGTGCCAGCAGCTTGGCGGGGCAAGACAATAGCAATCAGCCCCAGCATTTT. It encodes CASSLAGQDNSNQPQHF.

This clone was found a few times. This chain links TRBV19 with TRBJ1-2; no clear D gene. V was trimmed by 3 bases and J by 8 bases, leaving 19 bases between them. This CDR3 is 15 amino acids long. Germline V gives CDR1 LNHDA, CDR2 SQIVND (reference sequence). CDR3 in DNA: TGTGCCAGTAGTATCGCCGGCGGACGGGTAGAGGGCTACACCTTC. This codes for CASSIAGGRVEGYTF.

The chain combines TRBV19 with TRBJ1-3, with a weak D call TRBD1 (5 bases). This CDR3 has 14 amino acids. Trimming removed 6 bases from V and 4 bases from J, with 13 bases in between. CDR1 and CDR2 from the germline V gene are LNHDA and SQIVND (reference sequence). The CDR3 DNA follows: TGTGCCAGTAGCCCCACGGGACCCGGAAACACCATATATTTT. Protein product: CASSPTGPGNTIYF.

V and J are TRBV7-6 and TRBJ1-3; D gene uncertain. Deletions cut 1 base from V and 0 bases from J, with 16 bases between. This CDR3 has 18 residues. Germline V gene lookup returns CDR1 SGHVS and CDR2 FNYEAQ. The CDR3 loop is CASSLVPAISASGNTIYF. The DNA of the CDR3 is TGTGCCAGCAGCTTAGTACCCGCCATCTCGGCCTCTGGAAACACCATATATTTT.

This sequence joins TRBV10-2 and TRBJ2-1; D is ambiguous. The germline gives CDR1 WSHSY, CDR2 SAAADI. This CDR3 region has 14 residues. V lost 10 bases to trimming and J lost 0 bases, with 13 bases between them. CDR3 DNA: TGCGCCACTAAGTCCTCGGTCTCCTACAATGAGCAGTTCTTC. Amino acids: CATKSSVSYNEQFF.

This rearrangement joins TRBV5-1 to TRBJ2-3; D is perhaps TRBD2 (5 bases). V was shortened by 1 base and J by 1 base, with 7 bases between the two germline ends. The CDR3 is made up of 14 amino acids. CDR1 and CDR2 from the germline V gene are SGHRS and YFSETQ. CDR3 in DNA: TGCGCCAGCAGCTTGATCGGGGGCACAGATACGCAGTATTTT. This translates into CASSLIGGTDTQYF.

The chain is built from TRBV19 and TRBJ1-5; tentative D call: TRBD1 (5 bases). Per the germline V gene, CDR1 is LNHDA and CDR2 is SQIVND (reference sequence). Between the trimmed V and J ends, which lost 6 bases and 4 bases, there was a span of 16 bases. The CDR3 has 15 residues. CDR3: CASSAGRGPNQPQHF. In DNA, the CDR3 is TGTGCCAGTAGCGCGGGGAGGGGACCAAATCAGCCCCAGCATTTT.

The J gene is TRBJ2-2, the V gene TRBV19; D might be TRBD2 (5 bases). V gave up 3 bases and J gave up 7 bases, with 15 bases separating them. The CDR3 runs to 15 residues. CDR1 is LNHDA and CDR2 is SQIVND in the germline V gene (reference sequence). The chain's CDR3 is CASSILGTRGGELFF. In nucleotides, the CDR3 is TGTGCCAGTAGTATCTTGGGAACCCGGGGCGGGGAGCTGTTTTTT.

This sequence joins TRBV2 and TRBJ2-7; 7 bases line up with TRBD1. The germline V gene has CDR1 SNHLY and CDR2 FYNNEI. The CDR3 is 14 amino acids. With 3 bases clipped from V and 7 bases from J, the junction kept 9 bases outside the gene matches. This CDR3 reads CASSDSAGTAEQYF. CDR3 in DNA: TGTGCCAGCAGTGATAGCGCCGGGACAGCTGAGCAGTACTTC.

The chain couples TRBV6-1 to TRBJ1-2; D is unresolved. The CDR3 is 15 residues long. The germline CDR1 and CDR2 sequences are MNHNS and SASEGT. V was cut by 3 bases and J by 2 bases, with 13 bases left in between. The CDR3 sequence is CASSDGFLANYGYTF. CDR3 in DNA: TGTGCCAGCAGTGATGGTTTTTTGGCAAACTATGGCTACACCTTC.

V gene TRBV5-4 combines with J gene TRBJ2-3; possibly TRBD2 for D (5 bases). This CDR3 region has 12 residues. V dropped 0 bases and J dropped 7 bases, with 6 bases sitting between them. Germline loops: CDR1 SGHNT, CDR2 YYREEE (reference sequence). The CDR3 bases are TGTGCCAGCAGCTTGGGAGGGAATACGCAGTATTTT. As protein: CASSLGGNTQYF.

This chain joins TRBV19 and TRBJ1-5; a weak D match, TRBD1 (6 bases). Germline-derived CDR1 and CDR2 are LNHDA and SQIVND (reference sequence). Between the trimmed V and J ends, which lost 3 bases and 4 bases, there was a span of 13 bases. The CDR3 contains 15 residues. This CDR3 is CASSIVAGENQPQHF. The CDR3 DNA reads as TGTGCCAGTAGTATTGTGGCAGGGGAAAATCAGCCCCAGCATTTT.

V and J are TRBV5-4 and TRBJ1-1, with unresolved D. Germline V gene data show CDR1 as SGHNT and CDR2 as YYREEE (reference sequence). CDR3 size: 16 residues. The V end was cut by 0 bases, the J end by 0 bases, with 12 bases between. CDR3 sequence (DNA): TGTGCCAGCAGCTTGGAAGTGGCAGCGATGAACACTGAAGCTTTCTTT. Its translation is CASSLEVAAMNTEAFF. The full variable domain, rest sourced from reference TRBV5-4 and TRBJ1-1, is ETGVTQSPTHLIKTRGQQVTLRCSSQSGHNTVSWYQQALGQGPQFIFQYYREEENGRGNFPPRFSGLQFPNYSSELNVNALELDDSALYLCASSLEVAAMNTEAFFGQGTRLTVV.

The genes are TRBV29-1 and TRBJ1-2; D is possibly TRBD1 (6 bases). The germline V gene has CDR1 SQVTM and CDR2 ANQGSEA. The CDR3 consists of 13 residues. V dropped 5 bases and J dropped 8 bases, with 18 bases sitting between them. The DNA for the CDR3 is TGCAGCGTTTATACAGGGACTTCTTTGGGCTACACCTTC. This gives the protein CSVYTGTSLGYTF.

As to this clone: This may come from a read error, since a much larger clone is one base off. The chain is built from TRBV4-1 and TRBJ2-3, with D perhaps matching TRBD2 (7 bases). V was cut by 0 bases and J by 5 bases, with 12 bases left in between. Germline V gene data show CDR1 as MGHRA and CDR2 as YSYEKL. This CDR3 comprises 15 residues. The CDR3 protein is CASSQDAGAVDTQYF. In nucleotides, the CDR3 is TGCGCCAGCAGCCAAGATGCGGGGGCAGTAGATACGCAGTATTTT.

The chain recombines TRBV2 with TRBJ1-1, with unresolved D. Germline V gene data show CDR1 as SNHLY and CDR2 as FYNNEI. Trimming took 7 bases from V and 3 from J, leaving 12 bases between them. This CDR3 is built from 13 residues. The CDR3: CASTQDPYTEAFF. DNA of the CDR3: TGTGCCAGCACCCAGGACCCATACACTGAAGCTTTCTTT. The variable domain in full, with the rest retrieved from reference TRBV2 and TRBJ1-1, is EPEVTQTPSHQVTQMGQEVILRCVPISNHLYFYWYRQILGQKVEFLVSFYNNEISEKSEIFDDQFSVERPDGSNFTLKIRSTKLEDSAMYFCASTQDPYTEAFFGQGTRLTVV.

The rearrangement links TRBV5-1 to TRBJ2-3; 11 nucleotides match TRBD2. The CDR3 consists of 19 residues. Germline-derived CDR1 and CDR2 are SGHRS and YFSETQ. V lost 0 bases, J lost 0 bases, and 9 bases stayed unmatched. As DNA, the CDR3 is TGCGCCAGCAGCTTGGCCTTAGCGGGGGGGCCCGGAAGCACAGATACGCAGTATTTT. It codes for CASSLALAGGPGSTDTQYF.

V and J are TRBV6-5 and TRBJ2-7; tentative D call: TRBD2 (6 bases). Trimming shortened V by 0 bases and J by 1 base, and 10 bases separated the two germline ends. This CDR3 has 15 amino acids. CDR1 and CDR2 (germline): MNHEY, SVGAGI. The CDR3 reads CASSYSPGESYEQYF. The CDR3 nucleotides are TGTGCCAGCAGTTACTCTCCGGGGGAATCCTACGAGCAGTACTTC.

The V and J genes are TRBV29-1 and TRBJ1-2; TRBD1 might be the D (5 bases). The V gene's germline CDR1 is SQVTM and CDR2 ANQGSEA. The V and J ends lost 4 bases and 8 bases respectively, with 8 bases between them. The CDR3 spans 10 residues. The CDR3 protein is CSVGREGYTF. The CDR3 bases are TGCAGCGTTGGCAGGGAAGGCTACACCTTC.

This chain links TRBV27 with TRBJ2-2, with D unresolved. In germline, CDR1 is MNHEY, CDR2 SMNVEV (reference sequence). This CDR3 is built from 14 residues. V was shortened by 0 bases and J by 6 bases, with 8 bases between the two germline ends. The CDR3 nucleotides read TGTGCCAGCAGTTTATCTTCATGGGCCGGGGAGCTGTTTTTT. Translating gives CASSLSSWAGELFF.

The chain recombines TRBV6-1 with TRBJ2-1; tentatively, D is TRBD2 (5 bases). Germline V gives CDR1 MNHNS, CDR2 SASEGT. CDR3 size: 15 residues. Trimming cost V 5 bases and J 8 bases, with 19 bases left between them. As DNA, the CDR3 is TGTGCCAGCAGTCGCGGCGGGTTACTGTTTGATGAGCAGTTCTTC. Translation gives CASSRGGLLFDEQFF.

This sequence joins TRBV29-1 and TRBJ2-5; no reliable D call. This CDR3 is 14 amino acids long. Looked up from germline, CDR1 is SQVTM and CDR2 is ANQGSEA. Trimming pared 0 bases from V and 4 bases from J, leaving 12 bases between. The CDR3 loop is CSVEDVLRRETQYF. The CDR3, as DNA: TGCAGCGTTGAAGATGTTTTGCGCAGAGAGACCCAGTACTTC.

The rearrangement links TRBV18 to TRBJ1-2, with D unclear. The CDR3 consists of 14 residues. V was pared by 6 bases and J by 0 bases, with 11 bases between. Germline lookup yields CDR1 KGHSH and CDR2 LQKENI. CDR3 DNA: TGTGCCAGCTCCCCCGGAGGGTCTAACTATGGCTACACCTTC. Translated, it gives CASSPGGSNYGYTF.

The chain couples TRBV7-7 to TRBJ2-2; possibly TRBD1 for D (6 bases). Germline loops: CDR1 SSHAT, CDR2 FNYEAQ (reference sequence). The CDR3 contains 16 residues. The germline V and J ends were trimmed by 1 base and 3 bases, with 12 bases remaining between them. In DNA, the CDR3 is TGTGCCAGCAGCTTAGGCAGGGGAAGGGACACCGGGGAGCTGTTTTTT. It encodes CASSLGRGRDTGELFF.

This chain links TRBV6-6 with TRBJ2-7; tentative D call: TRBD2 (6 bases). The CDR3 spans 15 residues. V lost 7 bases to trimming and J lost 3 bases, with 19 bases between them. CDR1 MNHNY and CDR2 SVGAGI come from the germline V gene (reference sequence). CDR3 bases: TGTGCCAGCACCCCTCCGGGAGCGGGTGGCTACGAGCAGTACTTC. Its translation is CASTPPGAGGYEQYF.

The chain uses TRBV25-1 and TRBJ2-3; 8 positions match TRBD2. CDR3 length: 15 residues. The V gene's germline CDR1 is MGHDK and CDR2 SYGVNS. Germline trimming cut 3 bases from V and 4 bases from J; bases unmatched to any gene: 6. The CDR3 sequence is CASSDSRGGADTQYF. The CDR3 DNA reads TGTGCCAGCAGTGACTCTCGGGGGGGGGCAGATACGCAGTATTTT.

This clone has only a few counts. The rearrangement uses TRBV10-2 and TRBJ2-7; unclear D gene. The CDR3 sequence is 12 residues long. The germline gives CDR1 WSHSY, CDR2 SAAADI. The V and J ends lost 4 bases and 0 bases respectively, with 4 bases between them. The CDR3 DNA sequence: TGCGCCAGCAGTGGCATCTCCTACGAGCAGTACTTC. Amino acids: CASSGISYEQYF.

This clone was seen once. The rearrangement links TRBV6-1 to TRBJ1-4, with D unresolved. Germline loops: CDR1 MNHNS, CDR2 SASEGT. Between the trimmed V and J ends, which lost 6 bases and 4 bases, there was a span of 9 bases. CDR3 length: 13 amino acids. The CDR3 coding sequence is TGTGCCAGCAGCACAGCGATTAATGAAAAACTGTTTTTT. Its translation: CASSTAINEKLFF.